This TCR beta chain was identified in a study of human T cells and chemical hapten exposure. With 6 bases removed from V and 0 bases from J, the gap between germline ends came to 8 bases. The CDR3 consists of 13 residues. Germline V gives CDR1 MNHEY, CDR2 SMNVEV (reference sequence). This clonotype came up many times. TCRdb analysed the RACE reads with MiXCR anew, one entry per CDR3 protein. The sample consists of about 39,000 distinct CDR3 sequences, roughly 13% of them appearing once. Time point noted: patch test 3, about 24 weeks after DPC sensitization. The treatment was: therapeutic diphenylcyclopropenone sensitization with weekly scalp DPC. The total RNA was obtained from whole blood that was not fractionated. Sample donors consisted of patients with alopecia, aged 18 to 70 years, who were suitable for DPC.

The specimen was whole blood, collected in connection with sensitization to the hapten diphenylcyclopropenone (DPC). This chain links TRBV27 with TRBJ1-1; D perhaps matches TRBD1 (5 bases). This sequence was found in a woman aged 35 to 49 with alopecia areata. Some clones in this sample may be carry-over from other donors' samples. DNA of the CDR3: TGTGCCAGCAGGGGACTGTTGAACACTGAAGCTTTCTTT. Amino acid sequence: CASRGLLNTEAFF.